This entry is about one T cell receptor beta chain. Germline assignment: CDR1 LGHNT and CDR2 FRNRAP. V lost 2 bases, J lost 3 bases, and 7 bases stayed unmatched. The CDR3 totals 16 residues. This sample stems from a study of T cell changes during pregnancy in multiple sclerosis. Here immunoSEQ multiplex PCR was the method, and the copy in TCRdb shows in-frame clones only, minus some. The sample contains roughly 53,000 clones, more than 75% of which appear only once. The V call is TRBV12-5, the J call TRBJ1-5; TRBD1 aligns across 7 bases. The sample in question was CD8+ T cells from peripheral blood mononuclear cells, obtained before pregnancy. The receptor was derived from a female donor with multiple sclerosis, enrolled in a pregnancy study. The CDR3 nucleotides read TGTGCTAGTGGTTTGTGGCAGGGGGGTTCCAATCAGCCCCAGCATTTT. Its translation: CASGLWQGGSNQPQHF.